This TCR beta chain is drawn from a study of shared clonotypes between healthy human individuals. CDR3 length equals 16 residues. Germline values: CDR1 MDHEN, CDR2 SYDVKM. Trimming took 2 bases from V and 3 from J; bases not matched to a gene: 10. Profiling relied on immunoSEQ multiplex PCR, and the TCRdb table lists in-frame clones only, not all of them. Altogether around 2.1 million clones are present, roughly 91% being singletons, with the ten largest covering about 1.8%. Naive CD8 cells lacked CD45RO and underwent positive selection for CCR7, leaving out terminally differentiated effector memory CD45RA+ cells.

This TCR derives from a man between 18 and 35 years old in good health. Some clones in this sample may be carry-over from other donors' samples. Sequencing was carried out using naive CD8+ T cells from PBMCs. The genes are TRBV28 and TRBJ2-7; 7 bases align to TRBD1. CDR3 amino acids: CASSLRARDRYYEQYF. Written as DNA, the CDR3 is TGTGCCAGCAGTTTACGCGCTAGGGACAGATACTACGAGCAGTACTTC. The full variable domain, in which reference TRBV28 and TRBJ2-7 provide the parts outside the CDR3, is DVKVTQSSRYLVKRTGEKVFLECVQDMDHENMFWYRQDPGLGLRLIYFSYDVKMKEKGDIPEGYSVSREKKERFSLILESASTNQTSMYLCASSLRARDRYYEQYFGPGTRLTVT.